Below, one T cell receptor beta chain is given with its context. Antigen: not known. The study ran its PCR with 60 Vbeta and 13 Jbeta primers. Repertoires were generated with immunoSEQ multiplex PCR, while TCRdb's copy carries only in-frame clones and drops some. The table shows some 170,000 clones, with 60% to 75% occurring only once. CDR1 and CDR2 (germline): SNHLY, FYNNEI. This CDR3 is 13 amino acids long. The V gene lost 3 bases and the J gene lost 4 bases, with 7 bases spanning the gap. The data originate from a study of cytomegalovirus exposure and HLA in healthy donors. Study-wide results and caveats: A missense DCLRE1C variant was associated with V- and J-gene trimming of TCR beta chains in a later analysis, and an independent cohort replicated the association. Later work associated roughly 15,000 TCR beta sequences with HLA alleles at 0.05 false discovery rate. HLA restriction was apparent for most CMV-associated TCR beta chains in a later analysis.

This TCR derives from a woman aged 50 to 60 in good health and CMV-seropositive. Sequenced input: PBMCs. V usage is TRBV2 and J usage is TRBJ2-1; D gene unclear. CDR3 protein: CASSDANYNEQFF. DNA for the CDR3: TGTGCCAGCAGTGATGCTAATTACAATGAGCAGTTCTTC.